The clone carrying this TCR beta chain was observed a single time. This record comes from a study of blood T cell repertoires in COVID-19. Study summary: The origin of the acute and convalescent COVID-19 samples was the United States, Italy and Spain. The analysed material was cDNA or gDNA that came from T cells, B-cell-depleted T cells, or PBMCs.

Germline V CDR1 and CDR2: SGHRS, YFSETQ. CDR3 length: 14 amino acids. Trimming removed 3 bases at V and 2 bases at J, with 12 bases between. Per the original methods: Amplification of reference gene primers provided the estimated nucleated cell counts. Measured with immunoSEQ multiplex PCR; TCRdb has only the in-frame clones, and not every one. V, J and clone size derive from that table, while D and trimming were established from the DNA sequence. The data hold tens of thousands of clones, with 88% observed a single time. This receptor was taken from a woman between 70 and 85 years old with acute or convalescent COVID-19. The chain has TRBV5-1 and TRBJ2-7, with a tentative D call TRBD1 (5 bases). Sequencing was done on a sample of peripheral blood. The CDR3 sequence: CASSSRTPPYEQYF. CDR3 in DNA: TGCGCCAGCAGCTCCCGGACACCACCCTACGAGCAGTACTTC.